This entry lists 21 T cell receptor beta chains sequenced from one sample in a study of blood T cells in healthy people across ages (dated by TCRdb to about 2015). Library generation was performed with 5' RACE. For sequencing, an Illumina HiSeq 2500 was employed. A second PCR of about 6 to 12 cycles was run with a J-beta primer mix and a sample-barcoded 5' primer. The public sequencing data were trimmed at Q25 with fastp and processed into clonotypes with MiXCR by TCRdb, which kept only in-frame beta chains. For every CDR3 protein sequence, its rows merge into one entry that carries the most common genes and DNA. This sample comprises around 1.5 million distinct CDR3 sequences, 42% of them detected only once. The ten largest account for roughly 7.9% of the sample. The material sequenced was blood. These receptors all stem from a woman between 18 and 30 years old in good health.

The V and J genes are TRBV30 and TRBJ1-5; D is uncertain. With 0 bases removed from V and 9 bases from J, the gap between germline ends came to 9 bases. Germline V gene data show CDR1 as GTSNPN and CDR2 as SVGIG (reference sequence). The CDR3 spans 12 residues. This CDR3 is CAWSVISGPQHF. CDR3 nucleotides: TGTGCCTGGAGTGTAATTTCTGGGCCCCAGCATTTT.

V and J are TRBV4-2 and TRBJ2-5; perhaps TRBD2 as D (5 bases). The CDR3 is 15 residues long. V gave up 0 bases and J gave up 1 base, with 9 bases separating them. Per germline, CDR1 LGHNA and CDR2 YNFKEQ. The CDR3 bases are TGTGCCAGCAGCCAAGAAGGTAGCGTCCAAGAGACCCAGTACTTC. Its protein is CASSQEGSVQETQYF.

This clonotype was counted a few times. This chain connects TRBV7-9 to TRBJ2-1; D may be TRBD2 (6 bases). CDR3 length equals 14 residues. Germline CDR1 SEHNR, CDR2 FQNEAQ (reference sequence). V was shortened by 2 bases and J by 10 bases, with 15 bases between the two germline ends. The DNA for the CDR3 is TGTGCCAGCAGCTTATCGACGGGACTGGAGGAGCAGTTCTTC. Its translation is CASSLSTGLEEQFF.

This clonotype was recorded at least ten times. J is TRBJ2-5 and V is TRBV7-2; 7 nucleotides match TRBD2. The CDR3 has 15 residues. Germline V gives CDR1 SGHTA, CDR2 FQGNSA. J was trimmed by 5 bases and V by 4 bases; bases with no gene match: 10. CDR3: CASSSGLLAVETQYF. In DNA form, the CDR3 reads TGTGCCAGCAGCTCCGGGCTCCTAGCGGTGGAGACCCAGTACTTC.

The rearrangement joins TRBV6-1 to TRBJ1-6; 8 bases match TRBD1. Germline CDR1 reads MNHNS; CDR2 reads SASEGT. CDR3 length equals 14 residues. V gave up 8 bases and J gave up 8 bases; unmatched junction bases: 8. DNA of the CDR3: TGTGCCAGCGATATCAGGGGGCCGGATTCACCCCTCCACTTT. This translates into CASDIRGPDSPLHF.

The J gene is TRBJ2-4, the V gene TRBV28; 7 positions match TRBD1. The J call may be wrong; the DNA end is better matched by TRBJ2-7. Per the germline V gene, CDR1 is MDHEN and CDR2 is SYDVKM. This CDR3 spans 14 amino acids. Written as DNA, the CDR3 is TGTGCCAGCGCCTCCGGGACAGCAGACTACGAGCAGTACTTC. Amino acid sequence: CASASGTADYEQYF.

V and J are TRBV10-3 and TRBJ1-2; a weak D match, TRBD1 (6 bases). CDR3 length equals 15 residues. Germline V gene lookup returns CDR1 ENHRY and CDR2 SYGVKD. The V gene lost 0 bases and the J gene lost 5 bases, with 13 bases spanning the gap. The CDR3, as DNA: TGTGCCATCAGTGAGTCACGGGGGGGCGGTTATGGCTACACCTTC. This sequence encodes CAISESRGGGYGYTF.

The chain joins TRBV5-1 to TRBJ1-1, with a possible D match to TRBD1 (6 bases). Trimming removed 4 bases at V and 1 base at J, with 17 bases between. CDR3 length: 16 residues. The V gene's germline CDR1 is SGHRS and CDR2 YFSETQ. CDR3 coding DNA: TGCGCCAGCAGCCCGGGGGGCGGCAGGGGGAACACTGAAGCTTTCTTT. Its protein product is CASSPGGGRGNTEAFF.

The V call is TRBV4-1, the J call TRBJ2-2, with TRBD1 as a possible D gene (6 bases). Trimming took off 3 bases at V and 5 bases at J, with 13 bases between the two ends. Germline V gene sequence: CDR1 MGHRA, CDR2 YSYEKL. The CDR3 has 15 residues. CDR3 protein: CASSHRQAGTGELFF. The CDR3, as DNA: TGCGCCAGCAGCCATCGACAGGCGGGTACCGGGGAGCTGTTTTTT.

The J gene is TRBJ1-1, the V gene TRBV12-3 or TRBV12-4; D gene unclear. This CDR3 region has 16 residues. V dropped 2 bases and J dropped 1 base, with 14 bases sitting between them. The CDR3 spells CASSLRIGSQNTEAFF. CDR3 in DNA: TGTGCCAGCAGTTTAAGGATTGGGTCCCAGAACACTGAAGCTTTCTTT.

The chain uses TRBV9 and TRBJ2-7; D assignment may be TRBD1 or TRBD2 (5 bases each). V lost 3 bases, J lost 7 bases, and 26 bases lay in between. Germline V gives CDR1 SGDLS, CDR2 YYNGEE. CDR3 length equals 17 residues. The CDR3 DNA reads TGTGCCAGCAGCGGGGGTAGGCTTCCCGGGACCCGGTGGGAGCAGTACTTC. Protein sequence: CASSGGRLPGTRWEQYF.

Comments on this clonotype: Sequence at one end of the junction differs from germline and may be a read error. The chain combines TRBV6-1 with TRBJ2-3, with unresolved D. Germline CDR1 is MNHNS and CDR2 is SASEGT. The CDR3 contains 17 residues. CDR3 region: CASRFGSQRPSTATQYF. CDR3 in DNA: TGTGCCAGCAGGTTTGGCTCACAACGACCAAGCACAGCTACGCAGTATTTT.

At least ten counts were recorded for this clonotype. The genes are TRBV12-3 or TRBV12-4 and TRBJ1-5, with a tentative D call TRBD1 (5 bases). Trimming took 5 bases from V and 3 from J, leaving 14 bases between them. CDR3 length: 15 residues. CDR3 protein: CASSTHRGLNQPQHF. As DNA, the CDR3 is TGTGCCAGCAGTACTCACCGGGGCCTCAATCAGCCCCAGCATTTT.

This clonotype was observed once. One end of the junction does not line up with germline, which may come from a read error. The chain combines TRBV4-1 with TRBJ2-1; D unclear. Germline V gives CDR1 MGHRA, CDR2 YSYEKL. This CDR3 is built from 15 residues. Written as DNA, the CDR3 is TGCGCCAACAGCCAAGATGAGACATCGGGCAATGAGCAGTTCTTC. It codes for CANSQDETSGNEQFF.

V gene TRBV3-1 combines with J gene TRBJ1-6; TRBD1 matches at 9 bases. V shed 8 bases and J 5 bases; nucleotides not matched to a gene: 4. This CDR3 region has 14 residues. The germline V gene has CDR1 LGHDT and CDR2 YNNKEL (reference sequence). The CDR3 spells CASRDRVDNSPLHF. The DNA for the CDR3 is TGTGCCAGCCGGGACAGGGTGGATAATTCACCCCTCCACTTT. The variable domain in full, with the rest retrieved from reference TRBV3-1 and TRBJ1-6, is DTAVSQTPKYLVTQMGNDKSIKCEQNLGHDTMYWYKQDSKKFLKIMFSYNNKELIINETVPNRFSPKSPDKAHLNLHINSLELGDSAVYFCASRDRVDNSPLHFGNGTRLTVT.

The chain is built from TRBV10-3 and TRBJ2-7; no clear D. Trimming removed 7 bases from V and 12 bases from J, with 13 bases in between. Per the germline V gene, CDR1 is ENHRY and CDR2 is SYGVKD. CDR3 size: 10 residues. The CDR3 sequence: CAIKEPSRYF. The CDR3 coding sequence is TGTGCCATCAAAGAGCCTTCGCGGTACTTC.

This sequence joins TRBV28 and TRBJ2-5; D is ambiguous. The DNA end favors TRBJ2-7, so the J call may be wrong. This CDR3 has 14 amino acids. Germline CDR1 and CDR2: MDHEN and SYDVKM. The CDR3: CASSVLAPAHEQYF. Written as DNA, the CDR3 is TGTGCCAGCAGTGTGCTGGCACCAGCGCACGAGCAGTACTTC.

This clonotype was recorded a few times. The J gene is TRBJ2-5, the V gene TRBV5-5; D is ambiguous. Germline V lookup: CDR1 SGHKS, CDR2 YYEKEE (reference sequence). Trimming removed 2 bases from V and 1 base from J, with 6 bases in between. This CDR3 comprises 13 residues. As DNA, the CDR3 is TGTGCCAGCAGCTTTTCTGCCCAAGAGACCCAGTACTTC. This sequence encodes CASSFSAQETQYF. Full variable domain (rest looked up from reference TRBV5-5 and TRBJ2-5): DAGVTQSPTHLIKTRGQQVTLRCSPISGHKSVSWYQQVLGQGPQFIFQYYEKEERGRGNFPDRFSARQFPNYSSELNVNALLLGDSALYLCASSFSAQETQYFGPGTRLLVL.

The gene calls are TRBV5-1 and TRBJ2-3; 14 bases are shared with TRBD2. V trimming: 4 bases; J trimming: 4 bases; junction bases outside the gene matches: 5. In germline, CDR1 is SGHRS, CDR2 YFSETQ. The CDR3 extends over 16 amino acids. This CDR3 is CASSVTSGGAADTQYF. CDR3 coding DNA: TGCGCCAGCAGCGTGACTAGCGGGGGGGCTGCAGATACGCAGTATTTT.

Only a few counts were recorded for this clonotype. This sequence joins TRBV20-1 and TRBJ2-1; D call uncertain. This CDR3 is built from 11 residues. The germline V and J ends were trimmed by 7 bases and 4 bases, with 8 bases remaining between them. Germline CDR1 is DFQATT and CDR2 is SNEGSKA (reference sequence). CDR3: CSVHTYNEQFF. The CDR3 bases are TGCAGTGTCCACACTTACAATGAGCAGTTCTTC.

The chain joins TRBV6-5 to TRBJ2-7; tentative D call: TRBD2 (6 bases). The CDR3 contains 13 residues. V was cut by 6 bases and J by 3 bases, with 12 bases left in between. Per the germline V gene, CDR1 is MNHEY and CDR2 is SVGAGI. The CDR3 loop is CASSRDWVYEQYF. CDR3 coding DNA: TGTGCCAGCAGCCGGGACTGGGTCTACGAGCAGTACTTC.